This T cell receptor beta chain is drawn from a study of T cells expressing NK-cell markers. Considering frequency, this clonotype is medium-sized. Its specificity is not known. Germline V gene sequence: CDR1 MNHEY, CDR2 SVGAGI. This CDR3 contains 14 residues. Study-level results: The same clonotypes also predominated in the CD3+CD56-NKG2C+ fraction of a handful of donors. Of CD8+ T cells, 1.0-7.0% belonged to dominant NKG2C+ clonotypes in 5 to 7 donors.

5'RACE template switching with UMIs generated TCR beta cDNA. Following a re-call of the 5' RACE reads, TCRdb has one entry per CDR3 protein and lacks DNA. Here the sample table reports roughly 390,000 distinct CDR3 sequences. The specimen was blood T cells: a sorted CD56 or NKG2C T cell subset, CD4+ or CD8+ T cells, or bulk PBMC T cells (not recorded which). V usage is TRBV6-5 and J usage is TRBJ2-7; TCRdb proposes TRBD1, but this gene call is untestable without DNA. The TCR comes from a man aged 18 to 70 in good health. The CDR3 sequence: CASAGSGTGAEQYF.